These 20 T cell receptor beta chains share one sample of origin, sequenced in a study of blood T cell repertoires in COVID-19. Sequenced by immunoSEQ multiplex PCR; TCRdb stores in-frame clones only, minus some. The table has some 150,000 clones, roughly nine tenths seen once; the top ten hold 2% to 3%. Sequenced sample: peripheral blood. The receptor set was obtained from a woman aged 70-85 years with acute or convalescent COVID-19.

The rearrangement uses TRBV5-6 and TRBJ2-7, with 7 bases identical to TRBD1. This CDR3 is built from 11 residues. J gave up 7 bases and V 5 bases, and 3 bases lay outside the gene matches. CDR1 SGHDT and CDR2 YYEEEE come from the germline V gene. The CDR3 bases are TGTGCCAGCAGATCAGGGGGAGAGCAGTACTTC. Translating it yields CASRSGGEQYF.

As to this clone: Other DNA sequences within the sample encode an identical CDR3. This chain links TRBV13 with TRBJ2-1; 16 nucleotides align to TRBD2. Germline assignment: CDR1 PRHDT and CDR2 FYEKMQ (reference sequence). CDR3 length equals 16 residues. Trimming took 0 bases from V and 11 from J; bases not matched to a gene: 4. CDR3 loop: CASSLGGTSGGAKQFF. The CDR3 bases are TGTGCCAGCAGCTTAGGTGGGACTAGCGGGGGGGCTAAGCAGTTCTTC.

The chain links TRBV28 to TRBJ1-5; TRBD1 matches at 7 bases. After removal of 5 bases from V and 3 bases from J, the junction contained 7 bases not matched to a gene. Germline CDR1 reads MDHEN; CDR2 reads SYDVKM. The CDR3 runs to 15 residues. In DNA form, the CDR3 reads TGTGCCAGCAGTCCATCGACAGGGAACAATCAGCCCCAGCATTTT. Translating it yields CASSPSTGNNQPQHF. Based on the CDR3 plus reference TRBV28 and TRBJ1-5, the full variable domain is DVKVTQSSRYLVKRTGEKVFLECVQDMDHENMFWYRQDPGLGLRLIYFSYDVKMKEKGDIPEGYSVSREKKERFSLILESASTNQTSMYLCASSPSTGNNQPQHFGDGTRLSIL.

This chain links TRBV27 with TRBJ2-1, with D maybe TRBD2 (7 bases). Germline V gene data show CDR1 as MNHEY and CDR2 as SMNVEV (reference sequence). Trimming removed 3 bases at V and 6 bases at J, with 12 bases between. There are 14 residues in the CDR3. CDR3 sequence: CASSLEGGGNEQFF. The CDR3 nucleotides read TGTGCCAGCAGTTTGGAGGGGGGGGGCAATGAGCAGTTCTTC.

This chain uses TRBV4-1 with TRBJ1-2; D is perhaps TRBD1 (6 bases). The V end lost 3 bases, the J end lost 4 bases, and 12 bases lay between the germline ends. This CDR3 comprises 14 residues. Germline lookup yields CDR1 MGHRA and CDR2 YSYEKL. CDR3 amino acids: CASSQGAQVYGYTF. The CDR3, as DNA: TGCGCCAGCAGCCAGGGGGCCCAGGTCTATGGCTACACCTTC.

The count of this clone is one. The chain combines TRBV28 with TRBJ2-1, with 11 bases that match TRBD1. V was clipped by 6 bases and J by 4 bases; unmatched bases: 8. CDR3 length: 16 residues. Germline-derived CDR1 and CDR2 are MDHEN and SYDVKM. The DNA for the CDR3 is TGTGCCAGCAGCTCCGCCGGGACAGGGGGTTACAATGAGCAGTTCTTC. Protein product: CASSSAGTGGYNEQFF.

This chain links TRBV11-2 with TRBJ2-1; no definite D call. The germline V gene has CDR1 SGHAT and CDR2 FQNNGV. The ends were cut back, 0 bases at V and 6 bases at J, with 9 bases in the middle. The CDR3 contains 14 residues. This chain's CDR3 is CASSLDSLGNEQFF. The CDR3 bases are TGTGCCAGCAGCTTAGATTCCCTAGGCAATGAGCAGTTCTTC.

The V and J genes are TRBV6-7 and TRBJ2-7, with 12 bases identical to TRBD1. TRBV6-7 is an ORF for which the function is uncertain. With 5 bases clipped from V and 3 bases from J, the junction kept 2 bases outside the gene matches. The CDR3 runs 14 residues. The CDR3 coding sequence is TGTGCCAGCAGTGGGACAGGGGGCCGCTACGAGCAGTACTTC. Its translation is CASSGTGGRYEQYF.

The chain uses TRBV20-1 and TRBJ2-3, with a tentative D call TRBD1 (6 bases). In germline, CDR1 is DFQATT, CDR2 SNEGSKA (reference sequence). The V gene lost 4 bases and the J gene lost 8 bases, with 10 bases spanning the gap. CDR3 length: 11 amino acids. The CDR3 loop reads CSATQGGTQYF. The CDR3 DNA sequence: TGCAGTGCTACACAGGGTGGTACGCAGTATTTT.

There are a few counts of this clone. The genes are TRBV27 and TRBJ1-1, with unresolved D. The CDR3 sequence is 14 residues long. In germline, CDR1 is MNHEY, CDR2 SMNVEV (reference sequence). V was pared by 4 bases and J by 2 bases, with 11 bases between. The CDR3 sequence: CASSWRQKNTEAFF. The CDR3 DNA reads TGTGCCAGCAGTTGGAGGCAGAAAAACACTGAAGCTTTCTTT.

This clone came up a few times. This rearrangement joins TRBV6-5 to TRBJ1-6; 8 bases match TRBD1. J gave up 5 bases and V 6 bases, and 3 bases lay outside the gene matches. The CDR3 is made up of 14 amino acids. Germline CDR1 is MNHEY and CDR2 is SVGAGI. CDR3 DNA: TGTGCCAGCAGGAGGACAGGGAATAATTCACCCCTCCACTTT. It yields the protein CASRRTGNNSPLHF.

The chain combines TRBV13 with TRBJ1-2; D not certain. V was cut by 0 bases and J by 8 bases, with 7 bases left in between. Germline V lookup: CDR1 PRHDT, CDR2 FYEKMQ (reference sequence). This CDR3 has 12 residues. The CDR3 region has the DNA TGTGCCAGCAGCTTAGGGCGCCGCGGCTACACCTTC. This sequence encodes CASSLGRRGYTF.

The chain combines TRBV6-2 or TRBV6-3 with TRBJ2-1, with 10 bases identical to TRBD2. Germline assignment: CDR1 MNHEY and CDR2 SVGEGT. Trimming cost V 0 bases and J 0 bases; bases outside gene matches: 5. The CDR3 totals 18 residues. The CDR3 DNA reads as TGTGCCAGCAGTTACTCGAGACTAGCGGGCGCCTCCTACAATGAGCAGTTCTTC. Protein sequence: CASSYSRLAGASYNEQFF.

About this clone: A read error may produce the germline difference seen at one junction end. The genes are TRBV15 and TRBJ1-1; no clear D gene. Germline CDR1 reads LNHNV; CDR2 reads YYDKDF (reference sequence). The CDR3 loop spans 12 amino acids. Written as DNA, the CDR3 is TGTGCCACCCGCAGTAGTTACACTGAAGCTTTCTTT. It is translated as CATRSSYTEAFF.

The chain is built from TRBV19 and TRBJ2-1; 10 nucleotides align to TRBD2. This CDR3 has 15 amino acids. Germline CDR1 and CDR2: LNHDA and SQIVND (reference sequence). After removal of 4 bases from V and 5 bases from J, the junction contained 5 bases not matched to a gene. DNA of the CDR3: TGTGCCAGTAGTACCCTAGCGGGGGCTAACAATGAGCAGTTCTTC. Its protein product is CASSTLAGANNEQFF.

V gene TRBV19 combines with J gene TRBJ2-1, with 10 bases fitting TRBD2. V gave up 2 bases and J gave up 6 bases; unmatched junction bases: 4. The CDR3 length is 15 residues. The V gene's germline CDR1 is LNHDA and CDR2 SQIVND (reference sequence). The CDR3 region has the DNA TGTGCCAGTAGTATAAGCGGGGGGGCGGTCAATGAGCAGTTCTTC. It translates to CASSISGGAVNEQFF.

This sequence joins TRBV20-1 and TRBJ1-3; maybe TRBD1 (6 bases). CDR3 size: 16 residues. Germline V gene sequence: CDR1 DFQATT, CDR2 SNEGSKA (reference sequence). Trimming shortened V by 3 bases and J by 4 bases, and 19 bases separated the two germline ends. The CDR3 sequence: CSASNRAGASGNTIYF. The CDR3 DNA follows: TGCAGTGCTAGTAATAGGGCGGGGGCTTCGGGAAACACCATATATTTT.

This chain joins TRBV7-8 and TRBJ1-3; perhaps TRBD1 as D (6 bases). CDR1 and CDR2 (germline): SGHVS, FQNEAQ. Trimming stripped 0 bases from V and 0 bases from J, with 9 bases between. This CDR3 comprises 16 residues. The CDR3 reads CASSLATGSSGNTIYF. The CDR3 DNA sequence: TGTGCCAGCAGCTTAGCGACAGGCAGCTCTGGAAACACCATATATTTT.

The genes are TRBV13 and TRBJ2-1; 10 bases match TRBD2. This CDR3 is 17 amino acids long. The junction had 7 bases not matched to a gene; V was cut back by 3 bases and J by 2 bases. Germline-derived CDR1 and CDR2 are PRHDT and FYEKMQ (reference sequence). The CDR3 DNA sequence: TGTGCCAGCAGCTTTGAAGCGGGGGGGCCCACCTACAATGAGCAGTTCTTC. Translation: CASSFEAGGPTYNEQFF.

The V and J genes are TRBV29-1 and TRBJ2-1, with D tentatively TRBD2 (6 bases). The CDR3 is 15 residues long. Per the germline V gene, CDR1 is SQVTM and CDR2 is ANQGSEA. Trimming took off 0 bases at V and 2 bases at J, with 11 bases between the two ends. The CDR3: CSVEDPREAYNEQFF. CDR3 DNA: TGCAGCGTTGAAGATCCCAGGGAGGCCTACAATGAGCAGTTCTTC.